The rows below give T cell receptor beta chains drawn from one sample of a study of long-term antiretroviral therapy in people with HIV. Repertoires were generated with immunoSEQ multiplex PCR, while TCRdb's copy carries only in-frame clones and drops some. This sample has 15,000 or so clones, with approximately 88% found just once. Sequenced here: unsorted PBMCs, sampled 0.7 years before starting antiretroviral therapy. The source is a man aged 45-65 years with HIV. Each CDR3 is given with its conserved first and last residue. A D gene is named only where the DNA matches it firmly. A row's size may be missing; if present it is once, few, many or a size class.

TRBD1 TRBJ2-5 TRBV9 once TGTGCCAGCAGCGTAGCCCCACAGGGGATACAAGAGACCCAGTACTTC CASSVAPQGIQETQYF
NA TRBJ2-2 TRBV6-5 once TGTGCCAGCAGTTACGCCGGGGAGCTGTTTTTT CASSYAGELFF
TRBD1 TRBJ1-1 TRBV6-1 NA TGTGCCAGCAGTGAAGTGGCAGGGGGCGTTGATGAAGCTTTCTTT CASSEVAGGVDEAFF
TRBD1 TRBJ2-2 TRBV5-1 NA TGCGCCAGCAGCGCGGGACAGGGTAACACCGGGGAGCTGTTTTTT CASSAGQGNTGELFF
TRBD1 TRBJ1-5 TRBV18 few TGTGCCAGCTCACCGACCGCACAGGGGCGAGATCAGCCCCAGCATTTT CASSPTAQGRDQPQHF
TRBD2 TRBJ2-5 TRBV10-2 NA TGCGCCAGCAGTGGGACTAGCGGGGGACAAGAGACCCAGTACTTC CASSGTSGGQETQYF
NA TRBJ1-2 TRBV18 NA TGTGCCAGCTCACCACTTCCGGTTACGGGTTCGGGAGGCTACACCTTC CASSPLPVTGSGGYTF
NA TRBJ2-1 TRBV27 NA TGTGCCAGCAGTCCCACCACAGGGATTCAGTACAATGAGCAGTTCTTC CASSPTTGIQYNEQFF
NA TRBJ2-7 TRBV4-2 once TGTGCCAGCAGCCACAACCGGGACACGGACTACGAGCAGTACTTC CASSHNRDTDYEQYF
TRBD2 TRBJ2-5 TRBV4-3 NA TGCGCCAGCAGCCAAGATTCCGGGAGGGAGACCCAGTACTTC CASSQDSGRETQYF